This TCR beta chain was captured in a study of beta chain features in type 1 diabetes. This clone was seen only a few times. Its target is not known. Sequencing targeted expressed TCRB transcripts, as all isolated RNA had been reverse transcribed. TCRdb's table, derived via immunoSEQ multiplex PCR, lists solely in-frame clones and lacks some. This sample has fewer than 45,000 clones; around 60% occur once, and the top ten carry 2% to 2.5%. Purity exceeding 95% was reached by all sorted populations. The V end was cut by 4 bases, the J end by 0 bases, with 11 bases between. The germline CDR1 and CDR2 sequences are SGHRS and YFSETQ. This CDR3 comprises 15 residues. Study results and caveats: There were fewer insertions and more deletions at the VDJ junctions of type 1 diabetes patients. Within patients, naive, central memory and Treg TCRB repertoires seemed more similar than within healthy donors. Since sequencing was performed on cDNA, cells with high TCR expression could be over-represented.

The specimen sequenced was Tregs from blood. V usage is TRBV5-1 and J usage is TRBJ2-1; D is unclear. The sequence was obtained from a woman aged 25 to 39 in good health. The chain's CDR3 is CASSTAPSSYNEQFF. CDR3 in DNA: TGCGCCAGCAGCACCGCCCCGAGCTCCTACAATGAGCAGTTCTTC.